This passage covers 14 T cell receptor beta chains from one sample sequenced in a study of T-cell reconstitution after alpha-beta-depleted transplantation in children. Using unique molecular identifiers, the investigators prepared the TCRbeta library. TCRdb used MiXCR to reprocess the PCR reads, holding one entry per CDR3 protein. Of under 750,000 distinct CDR3 sequences listed, about 21% are singletons. Source: PBMCs, mostly from graft donor cells, taken 360 days after TCRalphabeta/CD19-depleted stem cell transplant. These TCRs come from a boy less than two years old who had a stem cell transplant for acute myeloid leukemia, so the T cells may come from the graft donor.

This clonotype was picked up a small number of times. This chain connects TRBV29-1 to TRBJ1-1, with TRBD1 matching over 9 bases. Trimming removed 7 bases from V and 5 bases from J; junction bases left unmatched: 11. The germline V gene encodes CDR1 SQVTM and CDR2 ANQGSEA. The CDR3 is 14 amino acids. This CDR3 reads CSAALDRGGTEAFF. As DNA, the CDR3 is TGCAGCGCCGCCCTCGACAGGGGGGGGACTGAAGCTTTCTTT.

This clonotype was detected only a few times. The chain recombines TRBV20-1 with TRBJ2-3; 8 nucleotides match TRBD2. Looked up from germline, CDR1 is DFQATT and CDR2 is SNEGSKA (reference sequence). V was clipped by 3 bases and J by 2 bases; unmatched bases: 7. There are 15 residues in the CDR3. The CDR3 DNA reads as TGCAGTGCTAGCCTTAGCGGGGAAATCACAGATACGCAGTATTTT. This codes for CSASLSGEITDTQYF.

The chain is built from TRBV12-3 or TRBV12-4 and TRBJ2-3; the D gene is possibly TRBD2 (5 bases). This CDR3 has 12 residues. The germline V and J ends were trimmed by 6 bases and 5 bases, with 9 bases remaining between them. The CDR3 sequence: CASRDGKDTQYF. The CDR3 DNA reads TGTGCCAGCAGAGACGGGAAAGATACGCAGTATTTT.

This clonotype was counted ten times or more. The V call is TRBV20-1, the J call TRBJ1-6; D uncertain. This CDR3 contains 15 residues. Trimming pared 0 bases from V and 6 bases from J, leaving 12 bases between. Germline assignment: CDR1 DFQATT and CDR2 SNEGSKA (reference sequence). The CDR3 here is CSARDLGRANSPLHF. Here the CDR3 DNA reads TGCAGTGCTAGAGATCTAGGCCGGGCTAATTCACCCCTCCACTTT.

The CDR3 DNA sequence: TGTGCCACCAGCAGAGGTGCGGGGGGGAACCTCGCAGATACGCAGTATTTT. Translating gives CATSRGAGGNLADTQYF. The chain combines TRBV15 with TRBJ2-3; 9 positions agree with TRBD2. The CDR3 covers 17 residues. With V trimmed by 1 base and J by 4 bases, 9 bases remained unmatched. Germline values: CDR1 LNHNV, CDR2 YYDKDF (reference sequence).

The chain recombines TRBV28 with TRBJ1-5; a possible D gene is TRBD1 (6 bases). Trimming took 3 bases from V and 3 from J, leaving 12 bases between them. This CDR3 spans 15 amino acids. Germline assignment: CDR1 MDHEN and CDR2 SYDVKM. CDR3 sequence: CASSLGGGANQPQHF. DNA of the CDR3: TGTGCCAGCAGTTTGGGGGGGGGGGCCAATCAGCCCCAGCATTTT.

This clonotype was detected many times. The genes are TRBV6-5 and TRBJ2-7; D is possibly TRBD1 (6 bases). CDR1 and CDR2 from the germline V gene are MNHEY and SVGAGI. This CDR3 comprises 13 residues. V lost 2 bases and J lost 5, with 10 bases in between. CDR3 DNA sequence: TGTGCCAGCAGTTACACAGCAGGGGACGAGCAGTACTTC. Its translation is CASSYTAGDEQYF.

The chain couples TRBV5-1 to TRBJ2-5, with unresolved D. The CDR3 is 15 residues long. Trimming took off 6 bases at V and 1 base at J, with 16 bases between the two ends. CDR1 is SGHRS and CDR2 is YFSETQ in the germline V gene. Written as DNA, the CDR3 is TGCGCCAGCAAAGAAGGCCTGGTAGCCCAAGAGACCCAGTACTTC. Amino acids: CASKEGLVAQETQYF.

The rearrangement uses TRBV6-2 or TRBV6-3 and TRBJ2-7; D might be TRBD1 or TRBD2, each matching 6 bases. CDR1 and CDR2 from the germline V gene are MNHEY and SVGEGT. Trimming took 7 bases from V and 1 from J, leaving 17 bases between them. This CDR3 comprises 15 residues. CDR3 in amino acids: CASIPGAGRSYEQYF. CDR3 bases: TGTGCCAGCATCCCAGGGGCAGGGAGGTCCTACGAGCAGTACTTC.

This clonotype was counted a few times. The rearrangement uses TRBV20-1 and TRBJ1-4, with TRBD1 matching 7 bases. V dropped 1 base and J dropped 10; count of bases not matched to a gene: 9. The CDR3 length is 14 residues. CDR1 is DFQATT and CDR2 is SNEGSKA in the germline V gene (reference sequence). The CDR3 coding sequence is TGCAGTGCTAGAGCCGACAGGGTAGGAGGAAAACTGTTTTTT. Residues: CSARADRVGGKLFF.

The chain employs TRBV7-9 and TRBJ2-2; 9 nucleotides align to TRBD2. Germline V gene sequence: CDR1 SEHNR, CDR2 FQNEAQ (reference sequence). This CDR3 has 16 amino acids. With V trimmed by 5 bases and J by 4 bases, 8 bases remained unmatched. The CDR3 reads CASSPWTSAVTGELFF. CDR3 sequence (DNA): TGTGCCAGCAGCCCGTGGACTAGCGCCGTCACCGGGGAGCTGTTTTTT.

This clonotype occurred many times. The chain has TRBV18 and TRBJ2-6; a weak D match, TRBD1 (5 bases). This CDR3 region has 17 residues. CDR1 and CDR2 (germline): KGHSH, LQKENI. V dropped 3 bases and J dropped 1 base, with 13 bases sitting between them. The CDR3 region is CASSPRQAGSGANVLTF. The CDR3 DNA is TGTGCCAGCTCACCTCGACAAGCAGGGTCTGGGGCCAACGTCCTGACTTTC. Full variable domain (missing parts from reference TRBV18 and TRBJ2-6): NAGVMQNPRHLVRRRGQEARLRCSPMKGHSHVYWYRQLPEEGLKFMVYLQKENIIDESGMPKERFSAEFPKEGPSILRIQQVVRGDSAAYFCASSPRQAGSGANVLTFGAGSRLTVL.

At least ten counts were recorded for this clonotype. The chain links TRBV5-6 to TRBJ2-1; 11 bases map to TRBD2. Germline CDR1 reads SGHDT; CDR2 reads YYEEEE. This CDR3 is 16 amino acids long. V dropped 4 bases and J dropped 4; count of bases not matched to a gene: 7. The CDR3 DNA is TGTGCCAGCAGCGTTAGCGGGGGGGCGGTTTACAATGAGCAGTTCTTC. This gives the protein CASSVSGGAVYNEQFF.

This clonotype came up many times. V usage is TRBV29-1 and J usage is TRBJ2-2; D is perhaps TRBD2 (7 bases). V dropped 6 bases and J dropped 5 bases, with 13 bases sitting between them. Germline CDR1 and CDR2: SQVTM and ANQGSEA. The CDR3 length is 13 residues. The CDR3 coding sequence is TGCAGCGTAAGGGGGGGCGCGACCGGGGAGCTGTTTTTT. This gives the protein CSVRGGATGELFF.